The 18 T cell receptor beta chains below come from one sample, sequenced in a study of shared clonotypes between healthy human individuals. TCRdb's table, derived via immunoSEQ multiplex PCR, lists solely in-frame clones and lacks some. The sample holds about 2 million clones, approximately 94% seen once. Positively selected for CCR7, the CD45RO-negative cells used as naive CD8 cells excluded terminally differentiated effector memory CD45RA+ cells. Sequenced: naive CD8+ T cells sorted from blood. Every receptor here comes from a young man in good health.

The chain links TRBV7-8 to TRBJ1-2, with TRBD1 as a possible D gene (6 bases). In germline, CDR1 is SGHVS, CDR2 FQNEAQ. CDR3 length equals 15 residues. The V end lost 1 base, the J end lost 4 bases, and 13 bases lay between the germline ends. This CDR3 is CASSLGAGTLYGYTF. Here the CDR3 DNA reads TGTGCCAGCAGCTTAGGGGCCGGGACACTCTATGGCTACACCTTC. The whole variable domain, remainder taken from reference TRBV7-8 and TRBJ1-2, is GAGVSQSPRYKVAKRGQDVALRCDPISGHVSLFWYQQALGQGPEFLTYFQNEAQLDKSGLPSDRFFAERPEGSVSTLKIQRTQQEDSAVYLCASSLGAGTLYGYTFGSGTRLTVV.

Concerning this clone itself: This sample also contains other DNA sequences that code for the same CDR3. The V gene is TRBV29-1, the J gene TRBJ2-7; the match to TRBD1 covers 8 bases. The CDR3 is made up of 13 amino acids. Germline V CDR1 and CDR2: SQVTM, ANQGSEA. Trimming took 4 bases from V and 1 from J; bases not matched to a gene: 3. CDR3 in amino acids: CSVGTGGSYEQYF. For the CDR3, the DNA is TGCAGCGTTGGAACAGGGGGATCCTACGAGCAGTACTTC.

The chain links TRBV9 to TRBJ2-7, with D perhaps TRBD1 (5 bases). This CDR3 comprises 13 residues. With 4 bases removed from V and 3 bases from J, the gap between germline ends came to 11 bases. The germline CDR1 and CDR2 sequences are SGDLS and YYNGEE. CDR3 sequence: CASSTPGIYEQYF. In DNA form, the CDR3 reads TGTGCCAGCAGCACCCCAGGGATCTACGAGCAGTACTTC. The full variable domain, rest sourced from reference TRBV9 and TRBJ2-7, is DSGVTQTPKHLITATGQRVTLRCSPRSGDLSVYWYQQSLDQGLQFLIQYYNGEERAKGNILERFSAQQFPDLHSELNLSSLELGDSALYFCASSTPGIYEQYFGPGTRLTVT.

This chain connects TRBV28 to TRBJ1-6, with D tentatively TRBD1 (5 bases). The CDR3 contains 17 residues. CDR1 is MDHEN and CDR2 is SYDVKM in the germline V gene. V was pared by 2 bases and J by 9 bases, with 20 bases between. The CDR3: CASSLLLQEAEGSPLHF. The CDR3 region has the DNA TGTGCCAGCAGTTTACTATTACAGGAGGCCGAGGGTTCACCCCTCCACTTT.

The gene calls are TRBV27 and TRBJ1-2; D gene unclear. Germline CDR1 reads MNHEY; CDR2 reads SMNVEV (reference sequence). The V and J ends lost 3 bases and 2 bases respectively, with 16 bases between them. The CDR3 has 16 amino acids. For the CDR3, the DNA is TGTGCCAGCAGTTTTCTCGGGATCATGACAAACTATGGCTACACCTTC. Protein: CASSFLGIMTNYGYTF.

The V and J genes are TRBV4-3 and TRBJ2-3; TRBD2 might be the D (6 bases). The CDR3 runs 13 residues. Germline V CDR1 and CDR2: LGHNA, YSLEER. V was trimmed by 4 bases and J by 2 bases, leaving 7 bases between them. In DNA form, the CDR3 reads TGCGCCAGCAGCCCGCGGGACACAGATACGCAGTATTTT. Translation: CASSPRDTDTQYF.

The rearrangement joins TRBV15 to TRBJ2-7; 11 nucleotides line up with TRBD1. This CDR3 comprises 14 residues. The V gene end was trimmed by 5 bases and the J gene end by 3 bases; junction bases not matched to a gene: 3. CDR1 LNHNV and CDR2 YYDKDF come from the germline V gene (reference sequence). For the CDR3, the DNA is TGTGCCACCAGCTGGGACAGGGGGGACTACGAGCAGTACTTC. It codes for CATSWDRGDYEQYF.

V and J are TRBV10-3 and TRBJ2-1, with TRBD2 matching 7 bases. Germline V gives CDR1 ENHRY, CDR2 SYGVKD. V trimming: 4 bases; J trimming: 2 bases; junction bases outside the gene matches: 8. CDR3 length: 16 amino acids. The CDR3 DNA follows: TGTGCCATCAGTGCTCCAGGACTAGGGACCTACAATGAGCAGTTCTTC. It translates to CAISAPGLGTYNEQFF.

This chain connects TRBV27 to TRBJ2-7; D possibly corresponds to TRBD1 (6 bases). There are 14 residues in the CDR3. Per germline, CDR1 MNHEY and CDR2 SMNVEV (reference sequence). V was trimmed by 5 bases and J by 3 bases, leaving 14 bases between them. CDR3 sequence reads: CASSGSDRNYEQYF. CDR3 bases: TGTGCCAGCAGTGGATCGGACAGAAACTACGAGCAGTACTTC.

The CDR3 is CASSTGTAYNEQFF. CDR3 DNA sequence: TGTGCCAGCAGCACGGGGACAGCCTACAATGAGCAGTTCTTC. The chain uses TRBV11-2 and TRBJ2-1, with 7 bases fitting TRBD1. Germline V CDR1 and CDR2: SGHAT, FQNNGV. CDR3 length equals 14 residues. V lost 5 bases to trimming and J lost 2 bases; unmatched junction nucleotides: 3.

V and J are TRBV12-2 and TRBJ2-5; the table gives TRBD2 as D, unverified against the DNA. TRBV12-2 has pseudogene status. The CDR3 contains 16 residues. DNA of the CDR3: TGTGCAAGTCGCTTAGGTTCCGCGGGGTACCAAGAGACCCAGTACTTC. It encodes CASRLGSAGYQETQYF.

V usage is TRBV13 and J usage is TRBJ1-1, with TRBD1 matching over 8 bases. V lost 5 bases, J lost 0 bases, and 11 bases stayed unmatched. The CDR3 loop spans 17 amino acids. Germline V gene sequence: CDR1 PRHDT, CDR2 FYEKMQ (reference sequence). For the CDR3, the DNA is TGTGCCAGCAGCCCCATCATCGACAGGGGCATGAACACTGAAGCTTTCTTT. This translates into CASSPIIDRGMNTEAFF.

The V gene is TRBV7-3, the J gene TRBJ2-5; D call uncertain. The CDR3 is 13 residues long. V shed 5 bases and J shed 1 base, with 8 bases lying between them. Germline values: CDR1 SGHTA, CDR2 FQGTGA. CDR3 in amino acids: CASSRTLQETQYF. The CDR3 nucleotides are TGTGCCAGCAGCCGAACCCTCCAAGAGACCCAGTACTTC.

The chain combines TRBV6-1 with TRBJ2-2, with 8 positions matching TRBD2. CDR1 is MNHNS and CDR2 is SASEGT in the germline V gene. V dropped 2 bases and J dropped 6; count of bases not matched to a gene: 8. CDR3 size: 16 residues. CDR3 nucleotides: TGTGCCAGCAGTGAAATGGCCGGGGGGGCCTCCGGGGAGCTGTTTTTT. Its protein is CASSEMAGGASGELFF.

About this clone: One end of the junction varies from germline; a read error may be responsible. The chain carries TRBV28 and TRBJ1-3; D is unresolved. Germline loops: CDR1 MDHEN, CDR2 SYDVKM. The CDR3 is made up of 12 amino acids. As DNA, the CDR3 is TGTGCCAGCAGTACTCAAATGGGTGACGCTGATTTT. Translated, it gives CASSTQMGDADF.

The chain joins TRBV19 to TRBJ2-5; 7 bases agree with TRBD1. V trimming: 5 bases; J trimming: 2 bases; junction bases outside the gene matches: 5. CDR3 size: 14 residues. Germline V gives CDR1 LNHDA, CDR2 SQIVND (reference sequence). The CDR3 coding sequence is TGTGCCAGTAGTTCCCGACAGGGTCAAGAGACCCAGTACTTC. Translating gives CASSSRQGQETQYF.

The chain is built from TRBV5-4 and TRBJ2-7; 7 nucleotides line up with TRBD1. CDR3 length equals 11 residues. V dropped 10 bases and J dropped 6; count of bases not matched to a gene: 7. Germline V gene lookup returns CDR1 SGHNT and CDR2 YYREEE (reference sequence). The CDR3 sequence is CAWQGVTEQYF. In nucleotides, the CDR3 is TGTGCCTGGCAGGGGGTGACCGAGCAGTACTTC.

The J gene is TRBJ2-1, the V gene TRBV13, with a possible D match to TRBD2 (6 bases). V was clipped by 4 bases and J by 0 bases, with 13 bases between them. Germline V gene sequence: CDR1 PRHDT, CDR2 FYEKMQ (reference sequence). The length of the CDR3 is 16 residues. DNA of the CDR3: TGTGCCAGCAGCTCCCGGGACTGGAGCTCCTACAATGAGCAGTTCTTC. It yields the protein CASSSRDWSSYNEQFF. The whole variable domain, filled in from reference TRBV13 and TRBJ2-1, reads AAGVIQSPRHLIKEKRETATLKCYPIPRHDTVYWYQQGPGQDPQFLISFYEKMQSDKGSIPDRFSAQQFSDYHSELNMSSLELGDSALYFCASSSRDWSSYNEQFFGPGTRLTVL.